The present T cell receptor beta chain was sequenced within a study of blood T cell repertoires in COVID-19. Study-level background: From T cells, B-cell-depleted T cells, or PBMCs came the material, which was cDNA or gDNA.

The V and J ends lost 1 base and 6 bases, in that order; junction bases with no gene match: 5. Germline V gene lookup returns CDR1 SGHTA and CDR2 FQGNSA. The CDR3 is 15 residues long. Original handling: The assay estimated nucleated cells by amplifying reference gene primers. Profiling relied on immunoSEQ multiplex PCR, and the TCRdb table lists in-frame clones only, not all of them. V, J and clone size are taken as reported in that table, and D and trimming were inferred from the DNA itself. The sample has roughly 150,000 clones; 75% to 90% are singletons. This TCR derives from a man in his sixties with acute or convalescent COVID-19. V is TRBV7-2 and J is TRBJ2-3; 9 nucleotides match TRBD1. The sample was peripheral blood. This chain's CDR3 is CASSLEGQGRDTQYF. The CDR3 nucleotides are TGTGCCAGCAGCTTAGAGGGACAGGGTAGGGATACGCAGTATTTT. Full variable domain (outside the CDR3, taken from reference TRBV7-2 and TRBJ2-3): GAGVSQSPSNKVTEKGKDVELRCDPISGHTALYWYRQSLGQGLEFLIYFQGNSAPDKSGLPSDRFSAERTGGSVSTLTIQRTQQEDSAVYLCASSLEGQGRDTQYFGPGTRLTVL.